The 15 T cell receptor beta chains given below trace back to one sample, sequenced in a study of beta chain features in type 1 diabetes. No antigen is known for these receptors. Study outcomes and limitations: In every one of the four CD4+ subsets, TCRB CDR3s were moderately but significantly shorter in Type 1 diabetes patients.

Sequencing targeted expressed TCRB transcripts, as all isolated RNA had been reverse transcribed. Some clones are missing from TCRdb's copy, which holds only in-frame ones; the method was immunoSEQ multiplex PCR. This table holds 680,000 or so clones, 13% found once. The specimen was naive CD4+ T cells from blood. The receptors shown here come from a man younger than 30 with type 1 diabetes.

This clone was counted only a few times. The chain has TRBV7-2 and TRBJ1-4; D unclear. Germline V lookup: CDR1 SGHTA, CDR2 FQGNSA. V was trimmed by 1 base and J by 8 bases, leaving 23 bases between them. This CDR3 is built from 18 residues. Here the CDR3 DNA reads TGTGCCAGCAGCTTAGTACAGCGTGGGAGGACTAAGTGGGAAAAACTGTTTTTT. It codes for CASSLVQRGRTKWEKLFF.

The genes are TRBV28 and TRBJ2-5; D gene unclear. Per the germline V gene, CDR1 is MDHEN and CDR2 is SYDVKM. This CDR3 comprises 15 residues. With 4 bases removed from V and 5 bases from J, the gap between germline ends came to 17 bases. The CDR3 region has the DNA TGTGCCAGCAGTTCCGCCCCGGGTGCAATCGAGACCCAGTACTTC. Amino acids: CASSSAPGAIETQYF. The whole variable domain, remainder taken from reference TRBV28 and TRBJ2-5, is DVKVTQSSRYLVKRTGEKVFLECVQDMDHENMFWYRQDPGLGLRLIYFSYDVKMKEKGDIPEGYSVSREKKERFSLILESASTNQTSMYLCASSSAPGAIETQYFGPGTRLLVL.

The V gene is TRBV28, the J gene TRBJ1-2; 10 bases agree with TRBD1. CDR1 is MDHEN, CDR2 SYDVKM, per germline. The CDR3 loop spans 14 amino acids. Trimming took 3 bases from V and 8 from J; bases not matched to a gene: 6. The chain's CDR3 is CASSLTGTGEGYTF. For the CDR3, the DNA is TGTGCCAGCAGTTTGACCGGGACAGGGGAAGGCTACACCTTC.

This clone was found a few times. V is TRBV29-1 and J is TRBJ1-1; unclear D gene. The CDR3 spans 12 residues. Germline V lookup: CDR1 SQVTM, CDR2 ANQGSEA. The germline V and J ends were trimmed by 8 bases and 1 base, with 11 bases remaining between them. The CDR3 DNA reads as TGCAGCCTGGCCCAAGGGAACACTGAAGCTTTCTTT. This gives the protein CSLAQGNTEAFF.

The genes are TRBV6-5 and TRBJ1-1; a possible D gene is TRBD1 (5 bases). Per the germline V gene, CDR1 is MNHEY and CDR2 is SVGAGI. Trimming pared 6 bases from V and 4 bases from J, leaving 12 bases between. The CDR3 is 13 amino acids. The CDR3 coding sequence is TGTGCCAGCAGATGGGGCGAACGCACTGAAGCTTTCTTT. Translation: CASRWGERTEAFF.

This clone was counted only a few times. The chain uses TRBV28 and TRBJ2-7; D call uncertain. The V end lost 5 bases, the J end lost 5 bases, and 7 bases lay between the germline ends. The CDR3 contains 11 residues. Germline CDR1 MDHEN, CDR2 SYDVKM. The CDR3 is CASSPNHEQYF. The DNA for the CDR3 is TGTGCCAGCAGTCCGAACCACGAGCAGTACTTC.

V and J are TRBV6-5 and TRBJ2-1, with D uncertain. Germline loops: CDR1 MNHEY, CDR2 SVGAGI. Trimming took 5 bases from V and 12 from J, leaving 17 bases between them. This CDR3 spans 13 amino acids. The CDR3, as DNA: TGTGCCAGCAGTACGACGCAAAAGGAGTGGCAGTTCTTC. Translating it yields CASSTTQKEWQFF.

There are a few counts of this clone. The J gene is TRBJ1-2, the V gene TRBV18; D not certain. The ends were cut back, 1 base at V and 6 bases at J, with 21 bases in the middle. This CDR3 is built from 17 residues. CDR1 is KGHSH and CDR2 is LQKENI in the germline V gene. The CDR3 sequence is CASSPQTRTGGMDGYTF. The CDR3 DNA reads as TGTGCCAGCTCACCACAAACTCGGACGGGAGGGATGGATGGCTACACCTTC.

The CDR3 DNA reads as TGCAGCGTTGTTAGCGGGGGGGCGGAGACCCAGTACTTC. It encodes CSVVSGGAETQYF. This rearrangement joins TRBV29-1 to TRBJ2-5; 11 bases align to TRBD2. There are 13 residues in the CDR3. Germline V gene lookup returns CDR1 SQVTM and CDR2 ANQGSEA. With 4 bases clipped from V and 5 bases from J, the junction kept 3 bases outside the gene matches.

As to this clone: A much larger clone differs from this one at a single base, so this may be a read error. The identical CDR3 is also encoded by other nucleotide sequences in the sample. The chain uses TRBV6-1 and TRBJ2-5; D ambiguous. The CDR3 is 10 residues long. Looked up from germline, CDR1 is MNHNS and CDR2 is SASEGT. Here the CDR3 reads CASSEETQYF. The CDR3 DNA sequence: TGTGCCAGCAGCGAAGAGACCCAGTACTTC.

As concerns this clone: Additional DNA sequences in this sample encode the identical CDR3. The V gene is TRBV15, the J gene TRBJ1-2; D call uncertain. Trimming took 0 bases from V and 4 from J, leaving 6 bases between them. Germline-derived CDR1 and CDR2 are LNHNV and YYDKDF (reference sequence). CDR3 length: 13 amino acids. The CDR3 region is CATSRDTSYGYTF. In DNA, the CDR3 is TGTGCCACCAGCAGAGATACGAGCTATGGCTACACCTTC.

The chain employs TRBV13 and TRBJ1-4, with D unresolved. The CDR3 totals 16 residues. CDR1 PRHDT and CDR2 FYEKMQ come from the germline V gene (reference sequence). Trimming left V 5 bases short and J 3 bases short, with 16 bases between. CDR3 bases: TGTGCCAGCAGCACCCGCGGGGAATCGGCTAATGAAAAACTGTTTTTT. Translated: CASSTRGESANEKLFF.

The J gene is TRBJ2-3, the V gene TRBV28; 7 bases are shared with TRBD1. This CDR3 is built from 16 residues. V lost 1 base and J lost 2; bases outside the gene matches: 6. Germline CDR1 reads MDHEN; CDR2 reads SYDVKM. The CDR3 DNA is TGTGCCAGCAGTTTATACGAGGGGGCCTTCACAGATACGCAGTATTTT. It is translated as CASSLYEGAFTDTQYF.

The CDR3 nucleotides are TGTGCCAGTAGTACCCGGGGCGTGAACACCGGGGAGCTGTTTTTT. Translation gives CASSTRGVNTGELFF. The chain couples TRBV19 to TRBJ2-2; tentatively, D is TRBD1 or TRBD2 (5 bases each). V dropped 4 bases and J dropped 1 base, with 10 bases sitting between them. Germline V lookup: CDR1 LNHDA, CDR2 SQIVND (reference sequence). The length of the CDR3 is 15 residues.

The rearrangement links TRBV6-5 to TRBJ1-6; 8 bases align to TRBD1. Per the germline V gene, CDR1 is MNHEY and CDR2 is SVGAGI. The CDR3 is 15 residues long. V lost 5 bases to trimming and J lost 9 bases; unmatched junction nucleotides: 9. The CDR3 here is CASSPDRGEGSPLHF. CDR3 sequence (DNA): TGTGCCAGCAGTCCTGACAGGGGCGAGGGTTCACCCCTCCACTTT.